This T cell receptor beta chain originates from a study of glioma-infiltrating T cells after dendritic cell vaccination. Profiled with immunoSEQ multiplex PCR; TCRdb holds only in-frame clones, not every one. The table shows approximately 99,000 clones, with around 80% occurring only once. Noted time point: after dendritic cell vaccination, including at tumor progression/relapse. The origin of this receptor is a human donor with glioblastoma. The sequences come from blood, collected after dendritic cell vaccination.

The CDR3 nucleotides read TGTGCCAGCAGCTTAGCGAGCGGAATCACTGAAGCTTTCTTT. Translated, it gives CASSLASGITEAFF. The gene calls are TRBV7-9 and TRBJ1-1; D remains unclear. The CDR3 extends over 14 amino acids. Between the trimmed V and J ends, which lost 0 bases and 4 bases, there was a span of 9 bases. Germline values: CDR1 SEHNR, CDR2 FQNEAQ (reference sequence).